These 25 T cell receptor beta chains were all obtained from the same sample, sequenced in a study of T cell responses to AZD1222 COVID-19 vaccine. The method was immunoSEQ multiplex PCR; TCRdb's version includes in-frame clones alone and lacks a portion of them. The data contain more than 95,000 clones, approximately 90% of them seen just once; the ten biggest clones take up 7.5%. Material: peripheral blood, obtained on day 0 of AZD1222 vaccination. The receptors come from an adult in good health.

The J gene is TRBJ2-7, the V gene TRBV24-1; D might be TRBD1 (6 bases). The V gene's germline CDR1 is KGHDR and CDR2 SFDVKD. The CDR3 consists of 17 residues. V shed 0 bases and J shed 1 base, with 15 bases lying between them. The CDR3 coding sequence is TGTGCCACCAGTGATTTGCAGGTACAGGGACCTTCCTACGAGCAGTACTTC. It codes for CATSDLQVQGPSYEQYF.

This clone was detected once. This chain links TRBV6-1 with TRBJ1-2, with D uncertain. The CDR3 is made up of 14 amino acids. The V end lost 0 bases, the J end lost 4 bases, and 9 bases lay between the germline ends. Germline V CDR1 and CDR2: MNHNS, SASEGT. CDR3 nucleotide sequence: TGTGCCAGCAGTGAAGCTGGCGGCCTCTATGGCTACACCTTC. It yields the protein CASSEAGGLYGYTF.

This chain links TRBV10-3 with TRBJ1-5; D unclear. V was pared by 3 bases and J by 0 bases, with 9 bases between. This CDR3 region has 15 residues. Germline V CDR1 and CDR2: ENHRY, SYGVKD. The CDR3 is CAISESTASNQPQHF. The CDR3 DNA sequence: TGTGCCATCAGTGAATCGACGGCTAGCAATCAGCCCCAGCATTTT.

This chain uses TRBV18 with TRBJ1-5, with D possibly matching TRBD1 (5 bases). The CDR3 runs 15 residues. Trimming removed 3 bases from V and 0 bases from J, with 9 bases in between. CDR1 and CDR2 from the germline V gene are KGHSH and LQKENI. CDR3 sequence reads: CASSPIGDSNQPQHF. The CDR3 region has the DNA TGTGCCAGCTCACCGATAGGGGATAGCAATCAGCCCCAGCATTTT.

The chain links TRBV5-1 to TRBJ1-1, with D possibly TRBD1 on 5 matching bases. V dropped 4 bases and J dropped 5 bases, with 18 bases sitting between them. CDR3 length: 15 amino acids. Germline values: CDR1 SGHRS, CDR2 YFSETQ. The CDR3 sequence: CASSPYRQFRTEAFF. As DNA, the CDR3 is TGCGCCAGCAGCCCTTACCGACAGTTCCGGACTGAAGCTTTCTTT.

The chain employs TRBV5-1 and TRBJ1-2, with 10 bases fitting TRBD1. Trimming took 5 bases from V and 7 from J; bases not matched to a gene: 8. Germline assignment: CDR1 SGHRS and CDR2 YFSETQ. This CDR3 comprises 14 residues. This CDR3 is CASRQGQGLFGYTF. DNA for the CDR3: TGCGCCAGCAGGCAGGGACAGGGGTTGTTTGGCTACACCTTC.

The CDR3 loop reads CASSPNYEQYF. The CDR3 DNA reads TGTGCCAGCAGCCCGAACTACGAGCAGTACTTC. The J gene is TRBJ2-7, the V gene TRBV6-2 or TRBV6-3, with D unresolved. This CDR3 is 11 amino acids long. Trimming took off 6 bases at V and 3 bases at J, with 6 bases between the two ends. The germline V gene has CDR1 MNHEY and CDR2 SVGEGT.

J is TRBJ1-3 and V is TRBV2; no firm D call. The V end was cut by 6 bases, the J end by 0 bases, with 9 bases between. The CDR3 has 14 amino acids. Germline CDR1 and CDR2: SNHLY and FYNNEI. The CDR3: CASREDFSGNTIYF. The CDR3, as DNA: TGTGCCAGCAGGGAGGACTTCTCTGGAAACACCATATATTTT.

This rearrangement joins TRBV4-3 to TRBJ2-7; the match to TRBD2 covers 8 bases. The V gene end was trimmed by 0 bases and the J gene end by 6 bases; junction bases not matched to a gene: 4. The CDR3 contains 14 residues. Germline loops: CDR1 LGHNA, CDR2 YSLEER. CDR3 protein: CASSQEAGGIEQYF. The CDR3 DNA sequence: TGCGCCAGCAGCCAAGAGGCGGGGGGTATCGAGCAGTACTTC.

The chain carries TRBV9 and TRBJ2-1; D uncertain. This CDR3 contains 15 residues. Germline V CDR1 and CDR2: SGDLS, YYNGEE. V lost 1 base, J lost 0 bases, and 8 bases lay in between. CDR3 nucleotide sequence: TGTGCCAGCAGCGTATCGCCGCTCTCCTACAATGAGCAGTTCTTC. Its protein is CASSVSPLSYNEQFF.

The chain joins TRBV7-2 to TRBJ2-7, with TRBD1 as a possible D gene (6 bases). The V end lost 2 bases, the J end lost 0 bases, and 8 bases lay between the germline ends. The V gene's germline CDR1 is SGHTA and CDR2 FQGNSA. The CDR3 length is 14 residues. CDR3 bases: TGTGCCAGCAGCTTACAGGGGAGCTCCTACGAGCAGTACTTC. It codes for CASSLQGSSYEQYF. Variable domain in full (rest from reference TRBV7-2 and TRBJ2-7): GAGVSQSPSNKVTEKGKDVELRCDPISGHTALYWYRQSLGQGLEFLIYFQGNSAPDKSGLPSDRFSAERTGGSVSTLTIQRTQQEDSAVYLCASSLQGSSYEQYFGPGTRLTVT.

The chain joins TRBV5-4 to TRBJ1-1; D is uncertain. Trimming pared 6 bases from V and 1 base from J, leaving 13 bases between. The CDR3 sequence is 14 residues long. Germline V lookup: CDR1 SGHNT, CDR2 YYREEE (reference sequence). CDR3 in amino acids: CASTPSGANTEAFF. CDR3 nucleotides: TGTGCCAGCACCCCAAGCGGCGCGAACACTGAAGCTTTCTTT. The whole variable domain, filled in from reference TRBV5-4 and TRBJ1-1, reads ETGVTQSPTHLIKTRGQQVTLRCSSQSGHNTVSWYQQALGQGPQFIFQYYREEENGRGNFPPRFSGLQFPNYSSELNVNALELDDSALYLCASTPSGANTEAFFGQGTRLTVV.

The chain uses TRBV4-1 and TRBJ1-1; 9 bases line up with TRBD1. V gave up 1 base and J gave up 4 bases; unmatched junction bases: 10. This CDR3 has 17 residues. Germline V gives CDR1 MGHRA, CDR2 YSYEKL. This chain's CDR3 is CASSQALDRGLATEAFF. The CDR3 bases are TGCGCCAGCAGCCAAGCCCTGGACAGGGGACTCGCCACTGAAGCTTTCTTT.

About this clone itself: Other DNA sequences in this specimen translate into the identical CDR3. The CDR3 coding sequence is TGTGCCAGCAGCCAGGTAGGAACTTACACTGAAGCTTTCTTT. Protein: CASSQVGTYTEAFF. The genes are TRBV3-1 (or the pseudogene TRBV3-2) and TRBJ1-1; the D is unclear. In germline, CDR1 is LGHDT, CDR2 YNNKEL (reference sequence). The CDR3 is 14 residues long. The V and J ends lost 3 bases and 3 bases respectively, with 11 bases between them.

The V call is TRBV28, the J call TRBJ1-5; 10 nucleotides agree with TRBD1. The junction had 4 bases not matched to a gene; V was cut back by 8 bases and J by 6 bases. The CDR3 length is 13 residues. CDR1 is MDHEN, CDR2 SYDVKM, per germline. The CDR3 DNA is TGTGCCAGCGGGACAGGGGTAAGTCAGCCCCAGCATTTT. Its translation: CASGTGVSQPQHF.

Comment on this clone: One junction end does not reproduce the germline sequence, and a read error may be involved. J is TRBJ2-3 and V is TRBV3-1 (or the pseudogene TRBV3-2); D tentatively fits TRBD1 or TRBD2 (6 bases each). CDR3 length: 13 amino acids. Germline V gene data show CDR1 as LGHDT and CDR2 as YNNKEL (reference sequence). The CDR3, as DNA: TGTGCCAGCACCCAAGGGGGGACAGATACGCAGTATTTT. Its translation is CASTQGGTDTQYF.

The chain uses TRBV7-6 and TRBJ1-1; D gene uncertain. There are 17 residues in the CDR3. The V end lost 4 bases, the J end lost 0 bases, and 18 bases lay between the germline ends. The germline CDR1 and CDR2 sequences are SGHVS and FNYEAQ. CDR3 nucleotides: TGTGCCAGCAGCTCCGCCTACAGAACCTACTTGAACACTGAAGCTTTCTTT. Translating gives CASSSAYRTYLNTEAFF.

This chain joins TRBV7-6 and TRBJ1-6, with 8 positions matching TRBD1. The CDR3 is 14 amino acids. Germline-derived CDR1 and CDR2 are SGHVS and FNYEAQ. Germline trimming cut 2 bases from V and 10 bases from J; bases unmatched to any gene: 4. CDR3 coding DNA: TGTGCCAGCAGCTTAACCAGGGGGCGATCACCCCTCCACTTT. Translated, it gives CASSLTRGRSPLHF.

This clone came up once. The chain joins TRBV4-2 to TRBJ1-6; D uncertain. V was clipped by 9 bases and J by 6 bases, with 18 bases between them. There are 15 residues in the CDR3. Germline CDR1 and CDR2: LGHNA and YNFKEQ. CDR3 loop: CASEPGGGSNSPLHF. In nucleotides, the CDR3 is TGTGCCAGTGAGCCCGGTGGAGGGAGTAATTCACCCCTCCACTTT.

The chain is built from TRBV2 and TRBJ1-6; no clear D gene. This CDR3 region has 13 residues. Trimming left V 3 bases short and J 10 bases short, with 10 bases between. Germline lookup yields CDR1 SNHLY and CDR2 FYNNEI. For the CDR3, the DNA is TGTGCCAGCAGTGAGGTCCGTCAGTCACCCCTCCACTTT. Translating gives CASSEVRQSPLHF.

The chain couples TRBV5-8 to TRBJ2-1, with D unresolved. Deletions cut 0 bases from V and 2 bases from J, with 6 bases between. Germline assignment: CDR1 SGHTS and CDR2 YDEGEE. The CDR3 is made up of 14 amino acids. The CDR3 loop is CASSLGPAYNEQFF. The CDR3, as DNA: TGTGCCAGCAGCTTGGGGCCCGCCTACAATGAGCAGTTCTTC.

The rearrangement joins TRBV10-1 to TRBJ1-5; D call uncertain. V lost 4 bases, J lost 2 bases, and 15 bases lay in between. The CDR3 is made up of 16 amino acids. Germline assignment: CDR1 WNHNN and CDR2 SYGVQD (reference sequence). CDR3 sequence (DNA): TGCGCCAGCAGTGGACACCCCCGGGCGGGCAATCAGCCCCAGCATTTT. Its translation: CASSGHPRAGNQPQHF.

This chain links TRBV24-1 with TRBJ2-6; tentatively, D is TRBD1 or TRBD2 (5 bases each). V dropped 2 bases and J dropped 1 base, with 5 bases sitting between them. The length of the CDR3 is 15 residues. Germline-derived CDR1 and CDR2 are KGHDR and SFDVKD. The CDR3 loop reads CATSDWGSGANVLTF. CDR3 sequence (DNA): TGTGCCACCAGTGATTGGGGGTCTGGGGCCAACGTCCTGACTTTC.

The rearrangement uses TRBV7-3 and TRBJ2-5; perhaps TRBD1 as D (6 bases). V was shortened by 3 bases and J by 7 bases, with 12 bases between the two germline ends. CDR3 length equals 13 residues. Per the germline V gene, CDR1 is SGHTA and CDR2 is FQGTGA. The chain's CDR3 is CASSFDRFGTQYF. DNA for the CDR3: TGTGCCAGCAGCTTCGACAGGTTTGGGACCCAGTACTTC.

The chain recombines TRBV5-1 with TRBJ2-3, with TRBD1 matching over 9 bases. Germline V gene sequence: CDR1 SGHRS, CDR2 YFSETQ. CDR3 length: 13 amino acids. The trim removed 4 bases at V and 6 bases at J, leaving 3 bases unmatched. CDR3 protein: CASSGTGRDTQYF. CDR3 sequence (DNA): TGCGCCAGCAGCGGGACAGGGAGGGATACGCAGTATTTT.